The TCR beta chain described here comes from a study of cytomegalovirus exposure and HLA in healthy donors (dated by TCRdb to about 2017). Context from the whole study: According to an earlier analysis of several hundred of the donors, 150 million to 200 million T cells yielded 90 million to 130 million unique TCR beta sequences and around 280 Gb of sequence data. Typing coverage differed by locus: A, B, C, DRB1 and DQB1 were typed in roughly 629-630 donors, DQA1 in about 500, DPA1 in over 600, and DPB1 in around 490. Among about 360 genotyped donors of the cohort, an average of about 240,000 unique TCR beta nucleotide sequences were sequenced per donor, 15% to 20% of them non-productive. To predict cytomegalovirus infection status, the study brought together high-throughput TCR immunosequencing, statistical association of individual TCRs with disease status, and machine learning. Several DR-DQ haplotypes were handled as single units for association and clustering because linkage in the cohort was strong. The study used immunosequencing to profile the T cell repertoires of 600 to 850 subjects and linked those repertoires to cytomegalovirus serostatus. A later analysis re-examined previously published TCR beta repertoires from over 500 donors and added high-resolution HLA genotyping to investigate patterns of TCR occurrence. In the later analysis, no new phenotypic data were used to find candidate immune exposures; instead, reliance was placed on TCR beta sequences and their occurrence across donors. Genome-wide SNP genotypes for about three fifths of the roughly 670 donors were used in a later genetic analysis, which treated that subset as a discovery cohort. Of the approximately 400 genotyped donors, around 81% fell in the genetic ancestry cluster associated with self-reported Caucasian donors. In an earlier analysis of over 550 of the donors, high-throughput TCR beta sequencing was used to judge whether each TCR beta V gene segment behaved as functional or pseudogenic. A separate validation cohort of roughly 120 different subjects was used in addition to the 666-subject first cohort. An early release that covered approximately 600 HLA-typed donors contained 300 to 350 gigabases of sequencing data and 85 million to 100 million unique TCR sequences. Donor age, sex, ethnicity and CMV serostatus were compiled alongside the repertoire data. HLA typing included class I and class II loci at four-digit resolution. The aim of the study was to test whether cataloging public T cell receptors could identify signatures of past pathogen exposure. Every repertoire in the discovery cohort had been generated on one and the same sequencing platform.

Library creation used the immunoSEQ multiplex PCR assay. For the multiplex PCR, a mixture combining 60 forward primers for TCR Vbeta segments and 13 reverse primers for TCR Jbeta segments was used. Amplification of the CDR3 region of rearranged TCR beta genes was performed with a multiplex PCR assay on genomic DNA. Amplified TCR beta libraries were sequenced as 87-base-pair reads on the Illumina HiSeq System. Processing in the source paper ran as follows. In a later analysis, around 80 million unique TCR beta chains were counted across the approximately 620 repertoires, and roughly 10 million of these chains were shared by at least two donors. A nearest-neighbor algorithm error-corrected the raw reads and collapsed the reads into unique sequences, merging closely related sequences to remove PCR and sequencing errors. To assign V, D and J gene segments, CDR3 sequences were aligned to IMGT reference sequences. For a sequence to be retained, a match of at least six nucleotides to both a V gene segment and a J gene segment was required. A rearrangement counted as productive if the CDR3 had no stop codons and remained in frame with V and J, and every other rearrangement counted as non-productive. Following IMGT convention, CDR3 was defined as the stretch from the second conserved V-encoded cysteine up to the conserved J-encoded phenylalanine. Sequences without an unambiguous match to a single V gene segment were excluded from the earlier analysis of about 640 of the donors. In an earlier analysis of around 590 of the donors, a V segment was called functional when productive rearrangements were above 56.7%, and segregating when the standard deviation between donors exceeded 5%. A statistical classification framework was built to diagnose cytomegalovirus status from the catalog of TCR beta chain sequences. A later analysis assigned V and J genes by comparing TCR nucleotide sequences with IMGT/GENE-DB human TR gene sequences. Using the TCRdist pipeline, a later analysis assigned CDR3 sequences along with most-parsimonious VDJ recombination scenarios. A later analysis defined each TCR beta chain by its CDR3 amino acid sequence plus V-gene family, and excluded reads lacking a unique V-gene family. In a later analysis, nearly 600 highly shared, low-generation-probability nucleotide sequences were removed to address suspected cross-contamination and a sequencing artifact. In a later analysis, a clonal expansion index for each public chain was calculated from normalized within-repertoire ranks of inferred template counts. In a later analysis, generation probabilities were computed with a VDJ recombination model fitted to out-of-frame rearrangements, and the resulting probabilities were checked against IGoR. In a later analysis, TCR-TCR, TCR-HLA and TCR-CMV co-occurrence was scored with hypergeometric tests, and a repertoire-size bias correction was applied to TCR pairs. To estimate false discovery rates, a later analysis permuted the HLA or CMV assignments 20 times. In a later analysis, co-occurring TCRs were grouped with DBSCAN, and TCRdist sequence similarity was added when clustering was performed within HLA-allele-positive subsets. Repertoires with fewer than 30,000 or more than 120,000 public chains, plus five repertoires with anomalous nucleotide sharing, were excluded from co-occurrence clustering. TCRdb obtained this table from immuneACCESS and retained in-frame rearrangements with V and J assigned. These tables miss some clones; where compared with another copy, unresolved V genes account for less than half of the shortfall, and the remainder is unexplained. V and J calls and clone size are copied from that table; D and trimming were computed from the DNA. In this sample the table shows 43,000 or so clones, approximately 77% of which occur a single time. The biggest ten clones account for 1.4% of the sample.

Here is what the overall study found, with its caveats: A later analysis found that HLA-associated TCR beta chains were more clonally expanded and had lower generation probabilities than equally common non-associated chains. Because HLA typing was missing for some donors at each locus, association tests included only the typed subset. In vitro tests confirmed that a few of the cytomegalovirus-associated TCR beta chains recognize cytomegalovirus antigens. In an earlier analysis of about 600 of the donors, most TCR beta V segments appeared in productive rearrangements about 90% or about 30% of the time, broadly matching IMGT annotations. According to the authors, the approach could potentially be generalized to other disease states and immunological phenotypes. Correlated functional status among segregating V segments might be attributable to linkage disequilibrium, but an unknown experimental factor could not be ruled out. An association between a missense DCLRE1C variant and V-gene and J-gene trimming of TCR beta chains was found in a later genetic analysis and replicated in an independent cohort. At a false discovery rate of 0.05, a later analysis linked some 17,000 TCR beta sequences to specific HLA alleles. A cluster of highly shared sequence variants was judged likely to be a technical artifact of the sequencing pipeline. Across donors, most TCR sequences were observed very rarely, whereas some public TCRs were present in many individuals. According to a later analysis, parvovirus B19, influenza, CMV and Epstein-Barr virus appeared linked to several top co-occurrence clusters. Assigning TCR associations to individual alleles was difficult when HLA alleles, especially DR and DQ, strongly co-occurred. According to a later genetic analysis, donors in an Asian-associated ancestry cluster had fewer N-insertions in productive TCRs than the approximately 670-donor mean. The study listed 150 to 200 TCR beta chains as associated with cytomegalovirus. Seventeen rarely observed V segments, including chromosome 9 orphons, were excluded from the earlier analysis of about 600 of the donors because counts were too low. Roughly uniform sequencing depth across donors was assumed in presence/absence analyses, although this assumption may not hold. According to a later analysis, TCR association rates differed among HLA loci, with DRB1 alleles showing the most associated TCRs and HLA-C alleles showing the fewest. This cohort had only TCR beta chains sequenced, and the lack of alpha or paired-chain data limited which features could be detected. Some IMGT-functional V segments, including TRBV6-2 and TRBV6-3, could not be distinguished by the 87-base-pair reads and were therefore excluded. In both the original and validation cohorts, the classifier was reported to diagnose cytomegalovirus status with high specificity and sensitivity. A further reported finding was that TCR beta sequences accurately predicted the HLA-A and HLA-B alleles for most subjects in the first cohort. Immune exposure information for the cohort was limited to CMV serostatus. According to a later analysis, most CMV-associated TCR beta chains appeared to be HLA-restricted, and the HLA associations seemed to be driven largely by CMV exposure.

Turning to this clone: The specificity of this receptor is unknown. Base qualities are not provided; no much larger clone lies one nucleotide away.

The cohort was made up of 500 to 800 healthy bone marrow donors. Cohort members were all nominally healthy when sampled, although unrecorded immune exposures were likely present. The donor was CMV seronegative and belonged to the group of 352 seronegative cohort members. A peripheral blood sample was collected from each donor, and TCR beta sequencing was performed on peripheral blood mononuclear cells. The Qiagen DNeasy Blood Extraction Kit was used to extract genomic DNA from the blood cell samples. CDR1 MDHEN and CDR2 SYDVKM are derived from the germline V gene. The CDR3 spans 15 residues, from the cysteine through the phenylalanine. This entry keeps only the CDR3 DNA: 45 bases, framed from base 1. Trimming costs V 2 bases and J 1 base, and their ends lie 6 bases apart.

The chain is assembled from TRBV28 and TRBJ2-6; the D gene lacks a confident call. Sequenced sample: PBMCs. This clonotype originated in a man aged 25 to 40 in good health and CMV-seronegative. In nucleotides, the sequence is TGTGCCAGCAGTTTAGTCCTATCTGGGGCCAACGTCCTGACTTTC. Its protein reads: CASSLVLSGANVLTF.